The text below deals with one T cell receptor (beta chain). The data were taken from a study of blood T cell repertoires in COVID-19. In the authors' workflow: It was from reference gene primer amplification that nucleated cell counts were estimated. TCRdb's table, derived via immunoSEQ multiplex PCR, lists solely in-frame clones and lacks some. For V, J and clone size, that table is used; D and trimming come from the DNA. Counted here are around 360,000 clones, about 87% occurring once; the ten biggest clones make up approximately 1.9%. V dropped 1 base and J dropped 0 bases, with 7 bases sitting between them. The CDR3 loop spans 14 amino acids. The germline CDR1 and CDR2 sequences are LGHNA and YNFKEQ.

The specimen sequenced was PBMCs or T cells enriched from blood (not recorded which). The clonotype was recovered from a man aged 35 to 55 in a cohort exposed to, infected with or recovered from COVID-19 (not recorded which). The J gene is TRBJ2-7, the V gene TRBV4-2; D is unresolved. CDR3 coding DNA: TGTGCCAGCAGCCAAGCCTCAGACTCCTACGAGCAGTACTTC. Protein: CASSQASDSYEQYF.